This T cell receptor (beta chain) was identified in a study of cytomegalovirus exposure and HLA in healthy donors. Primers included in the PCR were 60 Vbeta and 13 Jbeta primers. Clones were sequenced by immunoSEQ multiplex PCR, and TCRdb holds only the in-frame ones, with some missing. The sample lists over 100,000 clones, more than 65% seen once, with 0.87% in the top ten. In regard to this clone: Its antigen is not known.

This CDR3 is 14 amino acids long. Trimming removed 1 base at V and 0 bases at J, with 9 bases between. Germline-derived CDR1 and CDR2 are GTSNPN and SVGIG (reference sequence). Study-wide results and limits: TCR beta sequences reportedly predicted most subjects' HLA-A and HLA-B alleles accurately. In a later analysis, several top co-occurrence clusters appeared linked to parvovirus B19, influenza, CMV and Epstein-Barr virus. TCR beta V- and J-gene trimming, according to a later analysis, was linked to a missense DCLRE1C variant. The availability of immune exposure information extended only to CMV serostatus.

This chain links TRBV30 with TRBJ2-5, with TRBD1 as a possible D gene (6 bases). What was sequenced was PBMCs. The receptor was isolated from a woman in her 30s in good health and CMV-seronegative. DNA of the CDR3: TGTGCCTGGAGTGGCAGGGGCCACCAAGAGACCCAGTACTTC. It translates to CAWSGRGHQETQYF. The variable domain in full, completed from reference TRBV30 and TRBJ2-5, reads SQTIHQWPATLVQPVGSPLSLECTVEGTSNPNLYWYRQAAGRGLQLLFYSVGIGQISSEVPQNLSASRPQDRQFILSSKKLLLSDSGFYLCAWSGRGHQETQYFGPGTRLLVL.